The 20 T cell receptor beta chains reported below all come from one sample, sequenced in a study of response to subunit inactivated influenza vaccine. MiXCR was run by TCRdb on the RT-PCR reads, yielding one entry per CDR3 protein. The sample carries 430,000 or so distinct CDR3 sequences, 10% to 11% recorded once. The material sequenced was PBMCs from blood, taken roughly 46 days after vaccination. The receptors come from a man aged 45-60 years who received an inactivated influenza vaccine.

The genes are TRBV3-1 and TRBJ2-7; 10 bases match TRBD2. This CDR3 region has 17 residues. Germline assignment: CDR1 LGHDT and CDR2 YNNKEL (reference sequence). V shed 3 bases, J shed 6 bases, and the junction held 14 bases outside the gene matches. The CDR3 sequence: CASSHAGTSVSRGEQYF. In DNA form, the CDR3 reads TGTGCCAGCAGCCATGCCGGGACTAGCGTATCTCGGGGCGAGCAGTACTTC.

This chain connects TRBV11-2 to TRBJ1-2; D is undetermined. Germline CDR1 SGHAT, CDR2 FQNNGV. The germline V and J ends were trimmed by 1 base and 3 bases, with 9 bases remaining between them. This CDR3 spans 14 amino acids. CDR3 amino acids: CASSLGAVDYGYTF. For the CDR3, the DNA is TGTGCCAGCAGCTTAGGGGCGGTAGACTATGGCTACACCTTC.

This clonotype was found a few times. The chain carries TRBV4-1 and TRBJ2-7; 7 bases are shared with TRBD1. J lost 3 bases, V lost 3 bases, and 8 bases had no gene match. The CDR3 has 15 amino acids. Germline lookup yields CDR1 MGHRA and CDR2 YSYEKL. The CDR3 loop is CASSQAAGTVYEQYF. In nucleotides, the CDR3 is TGCGCCAGCAGCCAGGCTGCCGGGACAGTCTACGAGCAGTACTTC.

CDR3 in DNA: TGTGCCAGCAGCTTGCGGGACCTGCTTACCTACGAGCAGTACTTC. Residues: CASSLRDLLTYEQYF. The chain has TRBV5-4 and TRBJ2-7; D may correspond to TRBD1 or TRBD2 (5 bases each). The CDR3 totals 15 residues. CDR1 and CDR2 from the germline V gene are SGHNT and YYREEE (reference sequence). V was trimmed by 1 base and J by 2 bases, leaving 13 bases between them.

With respect to this clonotype: Just one base apart from a much larger clone, this may be a read error. The rearrangement links TRBV12-3 or TRBV12-4 to TRBJ2-2; D is perhaps TRBD1 (5 bases). Trimming took off 2 bases at V and 4 bases at J, with 11 bases between the two ends. The CDR3 is made up of 15 amino acids. CDR3 DNA: TGTGCCAGCAGTTTAAACAGGATAAGCACCGGGGAGCTGTTTTTT. Translated, it gives CASSLNRISTGELFF.

This clonotype has just a few counts. This chain uses TRBV20-1 with TRBJ2-5; no clear D gene. Looked up from germline, CDR1 is DFQATT and CDR2 is SNEGSKA (reference sequence). Trimming removed 6 bases at V and 7 bases at J, with 12 bases between. This CDR3 region has 11 residues. The CDR3: CSATLLGTQYF. CDR3 in DNA: TGCAGTGCAACCCTTCTCGGGACCCAGTACTTC.

This clonotype was seen repeatedly, ten times or more. This chain uses TRBV5-1 with TRBJ2-7; 7 nucleotides align to TRBD1. This CDR3 is built from 15 residues. With V trimmed by 4 bases and J by 2 bases, 9 bases remained unmatched. Germline CDR1 and CDR2: SGHRS and YFSETQ. DNA for the CDR3: TGCGCCAGCAGCCCCTGGGACAGTAAACCCTACGAGCAGTACTTC. This codes for CASSPWDSKPYEQYF.

This clonotype was seen at least ten times. The chain has TRBV29-1 and TRBJ1-2; weak D call: TRBD1 (6 bases). The CDR3 runs to 15 residues. Deletions cut 0 bases from V and 4 bases from J, with 15 bases between. Germline V gene data show CDR1 as SQVTM and CDR2 as ANQGSEA. The DNA for the CDR3 is TGCAGCGTTGAAGAGTCTTCTTGGGGGGCCTATGGCTACACCTTC. Protein product: CSVEESSWGAYGYTF.

The chain is built from TRBV5-1 and TRBJ1-1; no reliable D call. Germline lookup yields CDR1 SGHRS and CDR2 YFSETQ. This CDR3 contains 13 residues. V was shortened by 3 bases and J by 4 bases, with 10 bases between the two germline ends. The CDR3 region is CASSSHTGTEAFF. As DNA, the CDR3 is TGCGCCAGCAGCTCTCACACGGGCACTGAAGCTTTCTTT.

This clonotype was detected a few times. In DNA form, the CDR3 reads TGCAGTGCTAGAGCCATCGGTGCGGACTTTCACACAGATACGCAGTATTTT. Amino acids: CSARAIGADFHTDTQYF. This chain links TRBV20-1 with TRBJ2-3; D is perhaps TRBD2 (5 bases). CDR3 length: 17 amino acids. The germline V and J ends were trimmed by 1 base and 2 bases, with 19 bases remaining between them. Germline CDR1 and CDR2: DFQATT and SNEGSKA (reference sequence).

The V and J genes are TRBV29-1 and TRBJ2-1; D is unclear. Trimming stripped 1 base from V and 5 bases from J, with 12 bases between. CDR1 is SQVTM and CDR2 is ANQGSEA in the germline V gene. The CDR3 covers 14 residues. The DNA for the CDR3 is TGCAGCGTTGAAGTACCCCCGCGCGACAATGAGCAGTTCTTC. Encoded protein: CSVEVPPRDNEQFF.

This clonotype was seen more than once but under ten times. The chain is built from TRBV10-3 and TRBJ1-5, with 7 bases that match TRBD1. The germline CDR1 and CDR2 sequences are ENHRY and SYGVKD. J was trimmed by 3 bases and V by 5 bases; bases with no gene match: 7. This CDR3 comprises 15 residues. The CDR3 bases are TGTGCCATCAGTAGAGACAGGGCCCCCAATCAGCCCCAGCATTTT. Encoded protein: CAISRDRAPNQPQHF.

This clonotype was found a few times. CDR3 bases: TGTGCCAGCAGCATCGGGGACAGGGTCTACGAGCAGTACTTC. Its translation: CASSIGDRVYEQYF. This rearrangement joins TRBV9 to TRBJ2-7; 9 nucleotides align to TRBD1. Per germline, CDR1 SGDLS and CDR2 YYNGEE. After removal of 4 bases from V and 3 bases from J, the junction contained 5 bases not matched to a gene. The length of the CDR3 is 14 residues.

The rearrangement joins TRBV6-5 to TRBJ2-6; no clear D. This CDR3 has 16 residues. CDR1 MNHEY and CDR2 SVGAGI come from the germline V gene. With 4 bases removed from V and 1 base from J, the gap between germline ends came to 11 bases. CDR3 in amino acids: CASSLGLRSGANVLTF. DNA of the CDR3: TGTGCCAGCAGTTTAGGGCTTAGGTCTGGGGCCAACGTCCTGACTTTC.

This clonotype was recorded at least ten times. The chain links TRBV20-1 to TRBJ2-1; 8 nucleotides match TRBD2. CDR1 DFQATT and CDR2 SNEGSKA come from the germline V gene (reference sequence). This CDR3 has 14 residues. Losses at the gene ends were 5 bases for V and 0 bases for J; bases not matched to a gene: 3. CDR3 DNA: TGCAGTGCTCTGAGCGGGGGCTCCTACAATGAGCAGTTCTTC. This translates into CSALSGGSYNEQFF.

This clonotype was recorded many times. CDR3 protein: CASSPGGGEYNEQFF. CDR3 nucleotide sequence: TGCGCCAGCAGCCCAGGCGGGGGGGAATACAATGAGCAGTTCTTC. V usage is TRBV5-1 and J usage is TRBJ2-1; 9 nucleotides align to TRBD2. Germline CDR1 reads SGHRS; CDR2 reads YFSETQ. The CDR3 extends over 15 amino acids. V shed 4 bases and J 4 bases; nucleotides not matched to a gene: 6. Complete variable domain (other parts from reference TRBV5-1 and TRBJ2-1): KAGVTQTPRYLIKTRGQQVTLSCSPISGHRSVSWYQQTPGQGLQFLFEYFSETQRNKGNFPGRFSGRQFSNSRSEMNVSTLELGDSALYLCASSPGGGEYNEQFFGPGTRLTVL.

This clonotype was counted at least ten times. The chain combines TRBV6-5 with TRBJ1-6, with D hard to call. The V gene lost 0 bases and the J gene lost 0 bases, with 12 bases spanning the gap. The CDR3 loop spans 18 amino acids. Germline loops: CDR1 MNHEY, CDR2 SVGAGI. CDR3 in amino acids: CASSYSTAGSSYNSPLHF. In DNA, the CDR3 is TGTGCCAGCAGTTACTCGACGGCCGGGAGCTCCTATAATTCACCCCTCCACTTT.

This clonotype was seen at least ten times. The V gene is TRBV2, the J gene TRBJ1-6, with 7 bases fitting TRBD1. This CDR3 region has 16 residues. Unmatched junction bases numbered 5, after V lost 0 bases and J lost 6 bases. CDR1 and CDR2 from the germline V gene are SNHLY and FYNNEI. CDR3 sequence (DNA): TGTGCCAGCAGTGAAGCGCAGGGGGACGGTAATTCACCCCTCCACTTT. The encoded protein is CASSEAQGDGNSPLHF.

The chain carries TRBV20-1 and TRBJ2-5; possible D gene TRBD2, 6 bases. V gave up 3 bases and J gave up 0 bases, with 11 bases separating them. The V gene's germline CDR1 is DFQATT and CDR2 SNEGSKA (reference sequence). The CDR3 consists of 14 residues. CDR3 in DNA: TGCAGTGCTAGCGGACTAACGTACCAAGAGACCCAGTACTTC. The encoded protein is CSASGLTYQETQYF.

The gene calls are TRBV10-3 and TRBJ2-7, with D possibly matching TRBD2 (5 bases). This CDR3 region has 13 residues. Germline-derived CDR1 and CDR2 are ENHRY and SYGVKD. Trimming stripped 9 bases from V and 2 bases from J, with 14 bases between. The DNA of the CDR3 is TGTGCCATTGCCCCTAGTAGCGCCTACGAGCAGTACTTC. Amino acids: CAIAPSSAYEQYF.